Listed here is a single TCR beta chain. Its target is not known. CDR1 is KGHSH and CDR2 is LQKENI in the germline V gene. Deletions cut 6 bases from V and 0 bases from J, with 10 bases between. CDR3 length: 14 residues. The sample belongs to a study of graft-versus-host responses after intestinal transplantation. About the research overall: Isolated intestinal, liver-intestinal, or multivisceral transplants were what recipients had. Anti-thymocyte globulin induction was given to all recipients, followed by tacrolimus and steroids for 3 to 4 years. Study-wide results and limits: Early post-transplant HvG declines tracked with peak circulating GvH clone levels. There were GvH clones found in recipient marrow, and some of them appeared first in ileum or blood.

Lymphocytes (intraepithelial and lamina propria) were released by processing the graft tissue. Sequencing was performed with immunoSEQ multiplex PCR; in TCRdb, only in-frame clones are kept and a portion is missing. The top ten clones hold more than 30% of a sample with about 8,400 clones, approximately 74% of them seen once. The sample here was ileum tissue, taken about 490 days after intestinal transplant. The sequence was obtained from a human patient who received an intestinal transplant, so some T cells may come from the graft donor. J is TRBJ2-3 and V is TRBV18; D may match TRBD1 or TRBD2 (5 bases each). The CDR3 DNA reads TGTGCCAGCTCGGGGGTCGGGAGCACAGATACGCAGTATTTT. It specifies CASSGVGSTDTQYF.